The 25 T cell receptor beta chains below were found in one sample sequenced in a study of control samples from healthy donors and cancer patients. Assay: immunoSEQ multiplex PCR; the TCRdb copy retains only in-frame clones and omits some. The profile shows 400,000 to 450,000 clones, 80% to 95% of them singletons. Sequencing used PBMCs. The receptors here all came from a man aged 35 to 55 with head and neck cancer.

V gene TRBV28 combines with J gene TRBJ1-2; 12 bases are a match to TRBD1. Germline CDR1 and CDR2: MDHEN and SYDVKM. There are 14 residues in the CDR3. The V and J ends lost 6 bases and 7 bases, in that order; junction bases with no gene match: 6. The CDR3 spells CASSRGQGASGYTF. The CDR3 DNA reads TGTGCCAGCAGCCGGGGACAGGGGGCGAGTGGCTACACCTTC.

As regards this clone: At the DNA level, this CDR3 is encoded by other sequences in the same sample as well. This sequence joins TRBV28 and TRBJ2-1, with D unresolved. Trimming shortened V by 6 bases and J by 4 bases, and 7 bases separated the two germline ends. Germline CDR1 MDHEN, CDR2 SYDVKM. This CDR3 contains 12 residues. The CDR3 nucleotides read TGTGCCAGCAGCCTGTTGTACAATGAGCAGTTCTTC. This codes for CASSLLYNEQFF.

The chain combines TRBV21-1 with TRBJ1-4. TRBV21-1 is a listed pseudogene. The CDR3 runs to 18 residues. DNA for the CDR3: TGTGCCAGCAGCAAACGGAGCTGCGTGCAGGCGAATAATGAAAAACTGTTTTTT. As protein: CASSKRSCVQANNEKLFF.

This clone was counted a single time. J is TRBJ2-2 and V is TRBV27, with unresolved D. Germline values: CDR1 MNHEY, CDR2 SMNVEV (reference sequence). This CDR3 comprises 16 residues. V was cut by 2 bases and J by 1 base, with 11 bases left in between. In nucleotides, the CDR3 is TGTGCCAGCAGTTTACTGGGCAGAAAGAACACCGGGGAGCTGTTTTTT. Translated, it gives CASSLLGRKNTGELFF.

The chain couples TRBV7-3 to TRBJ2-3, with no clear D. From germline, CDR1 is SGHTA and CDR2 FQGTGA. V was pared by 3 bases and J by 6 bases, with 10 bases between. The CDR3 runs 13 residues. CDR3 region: CASSFSVRDTQYF. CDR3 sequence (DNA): TGTGCCAGCAGCTTCTCGGTTCGGGATACGCAGTATTTT.

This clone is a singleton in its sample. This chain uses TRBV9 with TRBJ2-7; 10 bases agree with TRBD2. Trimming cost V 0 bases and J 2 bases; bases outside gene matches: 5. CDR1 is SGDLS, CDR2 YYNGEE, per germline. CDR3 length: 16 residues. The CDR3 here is CASSVGASGGPYEQYF. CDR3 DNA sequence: TGTGCCAGCAGCGTAGGAGCTAGCGGGGGACCCTACGAGCAGTACTTC.

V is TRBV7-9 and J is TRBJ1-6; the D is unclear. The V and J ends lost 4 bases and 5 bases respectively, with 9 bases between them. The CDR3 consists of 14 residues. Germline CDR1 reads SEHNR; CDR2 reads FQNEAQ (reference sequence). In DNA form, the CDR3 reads TGTGCCAGCAGCTCAGGATTGGATAATTCACCCCTCCACTTT. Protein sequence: CASSSGLDNSPLHF.

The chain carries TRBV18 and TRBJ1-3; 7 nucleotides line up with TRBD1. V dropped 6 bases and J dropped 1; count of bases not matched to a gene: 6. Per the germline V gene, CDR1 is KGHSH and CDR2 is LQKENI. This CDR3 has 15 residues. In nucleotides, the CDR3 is TGTGCCAGCTCGCTCCAGGGGGAATCTGGAAACACCATATATTTT. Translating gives CASSLQGESGNTIYF.

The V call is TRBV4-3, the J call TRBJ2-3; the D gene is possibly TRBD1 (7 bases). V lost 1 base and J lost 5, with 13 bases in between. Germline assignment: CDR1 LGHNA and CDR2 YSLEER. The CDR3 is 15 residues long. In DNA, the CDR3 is TGCGCCAGCAGCCAAGTCCCAGGGGGAGGAGATACGCAGTATTTT. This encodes CASSQVPGGGDTQYF.

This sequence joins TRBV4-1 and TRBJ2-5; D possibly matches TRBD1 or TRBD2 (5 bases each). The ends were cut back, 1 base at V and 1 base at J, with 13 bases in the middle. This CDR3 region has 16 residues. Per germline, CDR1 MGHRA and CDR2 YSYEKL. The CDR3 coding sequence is TGCGCCAGCAGCCAAGGCCACGGGACGCTCCAAGAGACCCAGTACTTC. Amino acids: CASSQGHGTLQETQYF.

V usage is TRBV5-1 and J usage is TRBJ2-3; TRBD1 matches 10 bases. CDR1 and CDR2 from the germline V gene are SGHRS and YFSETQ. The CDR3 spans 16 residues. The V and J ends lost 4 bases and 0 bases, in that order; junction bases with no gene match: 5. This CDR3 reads CASSARDRGSTDTQYF. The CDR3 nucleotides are TGCGCCAGCAGCGCCCGGGACAGGGGTAGCACAGATACGCAGTATTTT.

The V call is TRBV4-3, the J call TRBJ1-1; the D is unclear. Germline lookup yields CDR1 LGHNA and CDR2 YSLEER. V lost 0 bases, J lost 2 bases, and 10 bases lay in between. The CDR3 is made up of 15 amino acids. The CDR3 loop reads CASSQEFGQNTEAFF. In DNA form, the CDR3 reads TGCGCCAGCAGCCAAGAATTCGGGCAAAACACTGAAGCTTTCTTT.

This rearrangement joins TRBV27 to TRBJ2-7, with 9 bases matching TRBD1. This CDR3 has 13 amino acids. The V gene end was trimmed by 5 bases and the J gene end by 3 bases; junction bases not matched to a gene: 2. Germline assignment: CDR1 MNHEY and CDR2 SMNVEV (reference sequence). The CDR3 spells CASSETGGYEQYF. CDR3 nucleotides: TGTGCCAGCAGTGAGACAGGGGGCTACGAGCAGTACTTC.

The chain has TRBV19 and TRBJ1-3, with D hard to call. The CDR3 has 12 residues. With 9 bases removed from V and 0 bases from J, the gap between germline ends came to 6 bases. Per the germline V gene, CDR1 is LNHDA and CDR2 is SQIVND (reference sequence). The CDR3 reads CASDNSGNTIYF. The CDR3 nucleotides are TGTGCCAGCGACAACTCTGGAAACACCATATATTTT.

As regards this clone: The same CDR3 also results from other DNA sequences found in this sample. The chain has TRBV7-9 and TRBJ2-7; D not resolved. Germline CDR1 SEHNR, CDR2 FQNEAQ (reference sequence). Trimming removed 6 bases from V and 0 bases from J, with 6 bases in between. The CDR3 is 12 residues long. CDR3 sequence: CASSLSSYEQYF. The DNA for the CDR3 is TGTGCCAGCAGTCTTAGCTCCTACGAGCAGTACTTC.

The CDR3 DNA reads TGCGCCAGCAGTGGGGACAGGGGGAGCACAGATACGCAGTATTTT. Its translation: CASSGDRGSTDTQYF. V usage is TRBV10-1 and J usage is TRBJ2-3; TRBD1 matches at 11 bases. Germline CDR1 WNHNN, CDR2 SYGVQD (reference sequence). The ends lost 4 bases at V and 0 bases at J; junction bases unmatched: 0. The CDR3 extends over 15 amino acids.

For the CDR3, the DNA is TGCGCCAGCAGCCCTAGTGGACAAGGAAACTATGGCTACACCTTC. It is translated as CASSPSGQGNYGYTF. The chain combines TRBV5-1 with TRBJ1-2; possible D gene TRBD1, 5 bases. CDR1 is SGHRS and CDR2 is YFSETQ in the germline V gene. Trimming shortened V by 4 bases and J by 2 bases, and 15 bases separated the two germline ends. The CDR3 consists of 15 residues.

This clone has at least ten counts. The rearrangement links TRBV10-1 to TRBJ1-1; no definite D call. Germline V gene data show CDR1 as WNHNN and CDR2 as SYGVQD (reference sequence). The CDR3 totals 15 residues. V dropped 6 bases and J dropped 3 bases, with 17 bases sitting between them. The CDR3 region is CASSGMRNTDTEAFF. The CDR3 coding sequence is TGCGCCAGCAGCGGGATGCGGAACACGGACACTGAAGCTTTCTTT.

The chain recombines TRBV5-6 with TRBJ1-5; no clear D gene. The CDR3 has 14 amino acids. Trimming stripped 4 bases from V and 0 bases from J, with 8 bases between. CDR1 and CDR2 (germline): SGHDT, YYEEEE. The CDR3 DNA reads TGTGCCAGCAGCCGATTCAATAGCAATCAGCCCCAGCATTTT. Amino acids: CASSRFNSNQPQHF. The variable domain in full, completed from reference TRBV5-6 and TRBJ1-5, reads DAGVTQSPTHLIKTRGQQVTLRCSPKSGHDTVSWYQQALGQGPQFIFQYYEEEERQRGNFPDRFSGHQFPNYSSELNVNALLLGDSALYLCASSRFNSNQPQHFGDGTRLSIL.

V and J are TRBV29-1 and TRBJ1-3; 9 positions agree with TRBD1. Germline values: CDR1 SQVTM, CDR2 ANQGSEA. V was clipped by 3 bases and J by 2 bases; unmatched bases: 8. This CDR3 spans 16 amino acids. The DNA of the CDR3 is TGCAGCGTTGATTATCGGGACAGGGTTGCTGGAAACACCATATATTTT. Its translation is CSVDYRDRVAGNTIYF.

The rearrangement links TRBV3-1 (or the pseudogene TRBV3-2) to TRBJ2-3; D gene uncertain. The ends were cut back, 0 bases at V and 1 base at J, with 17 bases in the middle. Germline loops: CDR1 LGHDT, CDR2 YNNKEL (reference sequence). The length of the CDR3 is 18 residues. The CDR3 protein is CASSQDAKGWRGTDTQYF. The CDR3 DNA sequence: TGTGCCAGCAGCCAAGATGCTAAAGGGTGGAGAGGCACAGATACGCAGTATTTT.

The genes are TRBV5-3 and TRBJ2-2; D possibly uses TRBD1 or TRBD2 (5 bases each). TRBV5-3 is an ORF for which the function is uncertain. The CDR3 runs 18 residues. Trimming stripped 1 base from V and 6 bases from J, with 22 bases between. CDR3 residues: CARSLPLRNGTLSGELFF. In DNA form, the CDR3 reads TGTGCCAGAAGCTTGCCCCTAAGGAACGGGACGCTATCCGGGGAGCTGTTTTTT.

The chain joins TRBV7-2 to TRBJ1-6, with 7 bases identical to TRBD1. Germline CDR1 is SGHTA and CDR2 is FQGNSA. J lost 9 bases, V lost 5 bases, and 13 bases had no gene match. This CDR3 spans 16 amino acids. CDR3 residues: CASSPRVGGLGSPLHF. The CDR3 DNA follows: TGTGCCAGCAGCCCCCGGGTAGGGGGCCTTGGTTCACCCCTCCACTTT.

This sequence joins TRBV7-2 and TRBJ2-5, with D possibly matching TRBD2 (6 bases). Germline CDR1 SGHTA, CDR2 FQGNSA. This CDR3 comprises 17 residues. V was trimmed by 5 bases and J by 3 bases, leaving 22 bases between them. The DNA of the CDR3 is TGTGCCAGCAGCGCCTCCTCCGTCACGGGGGTTAAAGAGACCCAGTACTTC. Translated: CASSASSVTGVKETQYF.

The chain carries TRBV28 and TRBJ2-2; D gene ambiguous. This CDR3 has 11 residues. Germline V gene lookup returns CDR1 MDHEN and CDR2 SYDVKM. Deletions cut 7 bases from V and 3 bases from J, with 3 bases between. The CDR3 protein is CASIHTGELFF. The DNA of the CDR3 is TGTGCCAGCATCCACACCGGGGAGCTGTTTTTT.